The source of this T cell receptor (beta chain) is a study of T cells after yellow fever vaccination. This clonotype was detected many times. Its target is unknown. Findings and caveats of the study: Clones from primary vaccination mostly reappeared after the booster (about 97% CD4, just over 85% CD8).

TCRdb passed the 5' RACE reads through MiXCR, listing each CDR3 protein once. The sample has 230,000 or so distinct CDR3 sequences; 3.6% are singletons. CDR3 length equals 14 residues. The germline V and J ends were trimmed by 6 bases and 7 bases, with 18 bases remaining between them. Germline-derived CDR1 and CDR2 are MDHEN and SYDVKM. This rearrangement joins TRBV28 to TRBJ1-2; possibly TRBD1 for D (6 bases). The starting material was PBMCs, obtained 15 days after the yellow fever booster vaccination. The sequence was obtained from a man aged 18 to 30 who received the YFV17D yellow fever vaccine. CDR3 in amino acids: CASSYGRGLSGYTF. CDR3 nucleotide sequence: TGTGCCAGCAGCTATGGTCGGGGGCTCAGTGGCTACACCTTC.